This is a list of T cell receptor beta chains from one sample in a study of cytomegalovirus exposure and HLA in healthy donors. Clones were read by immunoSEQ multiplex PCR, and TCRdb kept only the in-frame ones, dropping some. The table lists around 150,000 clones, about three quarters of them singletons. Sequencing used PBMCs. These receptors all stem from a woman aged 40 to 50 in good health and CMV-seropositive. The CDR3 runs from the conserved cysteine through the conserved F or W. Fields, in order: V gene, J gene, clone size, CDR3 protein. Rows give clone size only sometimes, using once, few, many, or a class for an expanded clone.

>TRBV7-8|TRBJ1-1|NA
CASRVQGNTEAFF
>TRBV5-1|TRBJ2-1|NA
CATGEGGHTNEQFF
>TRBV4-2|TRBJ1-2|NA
CASRRGGAYGYTF
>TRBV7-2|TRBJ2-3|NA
CASSLQGTDTQYF
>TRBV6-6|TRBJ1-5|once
CASKASNQPQHF
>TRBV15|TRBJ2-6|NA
CAAGQGRPSGANVLTF
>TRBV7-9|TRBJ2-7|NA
CSSSWTASYEQYF
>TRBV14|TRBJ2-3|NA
CASSHTRWYADTQYF
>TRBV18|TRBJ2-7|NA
CASSPQAPGASYEQYF
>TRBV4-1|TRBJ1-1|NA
CASSQGQGDDTEAFF
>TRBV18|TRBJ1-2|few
CASSSAGTDSLGYYGYTF
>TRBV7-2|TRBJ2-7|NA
CASSLAGSGRFEQYF
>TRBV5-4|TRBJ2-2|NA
CASSSGLAGGPGTGELFF
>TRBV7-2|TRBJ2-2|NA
CASSFGTTYTGELFF
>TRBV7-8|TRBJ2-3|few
CASSLEVGGRFADTQYF
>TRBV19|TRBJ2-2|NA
CASSNRVGGELFF
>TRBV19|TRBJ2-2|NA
CASRLGQGAGTGELFF
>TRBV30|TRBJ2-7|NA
CASQDRGLGEQYF
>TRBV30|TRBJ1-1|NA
CAWRGTLNTEAFF
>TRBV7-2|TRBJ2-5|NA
CASRAGSQETQYF
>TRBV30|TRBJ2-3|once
CAWSGGQGVADTQYF
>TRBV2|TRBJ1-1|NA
CASTPKGIVSEAFF
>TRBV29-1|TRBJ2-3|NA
CSVEGVAATDTQYF
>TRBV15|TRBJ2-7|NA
CATRNLVEYEQYF
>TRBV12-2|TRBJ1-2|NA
CASRLGIDINYGYTF
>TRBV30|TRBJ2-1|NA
CAWGGLAGEHEQFF
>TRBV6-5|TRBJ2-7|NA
CASSTTGGSEQYF
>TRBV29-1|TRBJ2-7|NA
CSVEEGTGGIDEQYF
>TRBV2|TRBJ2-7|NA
CASKKGGISYEQYF
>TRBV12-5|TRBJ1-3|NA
CASGTGPGNTIYF
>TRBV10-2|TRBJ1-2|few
CASSESYGGGYTF
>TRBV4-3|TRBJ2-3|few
CASSQGTAGGFTDTQYF
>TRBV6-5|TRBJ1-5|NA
CATTGRYGNQPQHF
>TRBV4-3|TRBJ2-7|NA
CASSPGLAGGSYEQYF
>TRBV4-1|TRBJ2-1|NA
CASSQGDRKFFNEQFF
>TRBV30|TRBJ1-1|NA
CAWSQGKGAEAFF
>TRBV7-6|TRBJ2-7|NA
CASSRTGYEQYF
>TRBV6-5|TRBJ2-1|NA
CASKMAGGALNEQFF
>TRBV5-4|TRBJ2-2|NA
CASSPAPGQGLNTGELFF
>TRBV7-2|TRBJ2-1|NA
CASQRGGGSGLNEQFF
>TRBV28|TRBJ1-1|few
CASSLEATGGNTEAFF
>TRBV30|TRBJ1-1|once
CAWSETGVATEAFF
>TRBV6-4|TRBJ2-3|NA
CASSDQLDSAQYF
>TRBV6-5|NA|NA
CASSSGLAGAYEQYF
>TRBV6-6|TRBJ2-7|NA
CASSTDRGYEQYF
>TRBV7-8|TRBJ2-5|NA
CASSLEVMGAYQETQYF
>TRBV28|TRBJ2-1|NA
CAALGPYNEQFF
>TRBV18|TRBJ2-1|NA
CASSPPTGYNEQFF
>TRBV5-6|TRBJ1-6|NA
CASSSGGYGSYNSPLHF
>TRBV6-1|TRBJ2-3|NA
CASRLDLTDTQYF
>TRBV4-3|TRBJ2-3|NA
CASSQQGVDTQYF